The TCR beta chain under discussion was sequenced for a study of identical twins (dated by TCRdb to the mid-2010s). In terms of the full investigation: TCR alpha and beta repertoires from monozygotic twins, unrelated adults of various ages and cord blood were deep-sequenced to test whether fetal clonotypes persist. To rule out contamination, replicate twin experiments were performed at different times with different library preparation protocols. General study outcomes and caveats: Out-of-frame TCR alpha sequences shared between twins showed an excess of low generation-probability sequences compared with coincidental sharing between unrelated individuals. Recombination models systematically underestimated out-of-frame TCR alpha sharing in monozygotic twins but agreed with sharing between unrelated individuals. Zero-insertion analyses could be partly confounded by invariant T cells such as MAIT and iNKT, though diverse VJ usage argued against such confounding for most clonotypes. Excess twin sharing in beta out-of-frame sequences was weaker because fewer shared sequences lowered the signal-to-noise ratio. Fewer insertions were carried by abundant cord blood beta clonotypes, a similar but weaker trend appeared in young adult naive repertoires, and no such trend appeared in memory repertoires. Conclusions relied on cross-sectional statistical analysis, since the same donors could not be followed over many years.

A word on this clonotype: It has no known antigen specificity. Nothing much larger sits one base from this clone, and base qualities are not available.

The V and J ends are trimmed by 0 bases and 4 bases, leaving 13 bases between them. From the germline V gene, CDR1 is SGDLS and CDR2 is YYNGEE. Reading from cysteine to phenylalanine, the CDR3 counts 15 amino acids. Solely the CDR3 DNA is kept, with 45 bases framed from the first base. Preparation of the library involved 5' RACE. The instrument was an Illumina HiSeq 2000. A universal primer binding site was added through template switching, and the final cDNA carried a unique molecular identifier so that TCR cDNA molecules could be counted accurately. Specific primers in the conserved constant-segment region were used to synthesize first-strand cDNA for TCR alpha and beta chains. To control for contamination, every cDNA library carried two barcodes: a SMART-Mk sample barcode plus Illumina barcodes. TruSeq adapter sequences, together with Illumina sample barcodes, were added in two successive PCR steps. The Illumina HiSeq platform was used with custom primers to sequence TCR alpha and beta cDNA libraries. Regarding the original processing steps: MiGEC processed the raw reads to extract unique molecular identifiers, while MiXCR was used to determine the CDR3 positions. Recombination models were inferred per individual with the repgenHMM and IGoR tools using an EM algorithm. Shared clonotype analysis was performed with the tcR package in R, normalizing sharing by the product of cloneset sizes. To study raw recombination without the effects of thymic and clonal selection, out-of-frame nonproductive sequences were analyzed. TCRdb reran the public reads through fastp at Q25 and MiXCR, keeping productive beta chains. Rows merge per CDR3 protein into single entries with the most common DNA and genes. What appears here as the V and J calls and clone size reflects TCRdb's work, not the paper's. Within this sample are about 240,000 distinct CDR3 sequences, with about 12% of them counted one time only. The ten largest make up approximately 4% of the sample.

Every donor in the study was a healthy Caucasian. The twin cohort comprised three pairs of female monozygotic twins, all aged about 18 to 30 years. Miltenyi CD45RO+ enrichment and human naive T-cell isolation kits were used to isolate memory (CD45RO+) and naive T cells from PBMC. This sample also appeared in a second study, on yellow fever vaccine responses in identical twins. As the second publication notes: According to the authors, the vaccine-induced T cell response in identical twins seemed to be partly convergent and partly specific to each individual. Focusing on identical twins, the study followed the T cell clones that responded to the vaccine, and did so with precision.

The chain was built from TRBV9 and TRBJ2-5; the D gene could be TRBD1 or TRBD2, each one agreeing over 5 bases. This TCR came from a woman aged 18-29 years in good health. The sample comprised memory (CD45RO+) T cells sorted from blood. The meaning of the sample's cell subset or site label: CD45RO+ enriched T cells. The CDR3 protein is CASSVGGGVGETQYF. The DNA sequence is given as TGTGCCAGCAGCGTAGGTGGGGGAGTGGGAGAGACCCAGTACTTC.